The clone carrying this TCR beta chain was picked up a small number of times. Its specificity is not known. This specimen belongs to a study of cytomegalovirus exposure and HLA in healthy donors. The assay was immunoSEQ multiplex PCR, and TCRdb's table has in-frame clones only and misses some. The table shows fewer than 150,000 clones, with 86% occurring only once. V gave up 0 bases and J gave up 7 bases, with 13 bases separating them. There are 14 residues in the CDR3. CDR1 LNHDA and CDR2 SQIVND come from the germline V gene (reference sequence). Whole-study results and caveats: Overall, approximately 150 TCR beta chains were annotated as cytomegalovirus-associated. A few CMV-associated chains proved CMV antigen-specific in vitro.

The V call is TRBV19, the J call TRBJ2-7, with a tentative D call TRBD2 (5 bases). This clonotype was obtained from a man between 18 and 35 years old in good health and CMV-seronegative. What was sequenced was PBMCs. For the CDR3, the DNA is TGTGCCAGTAGTATAGATCGGACCCGCGGGGAGCAGTACTTC. Its translation is CASSIDRTRGEQYF. Variable domain in full (rest from reference TRBV19 and TRBJ2-7): DGGITQSPKYLFRKEGQNVTLSCEQNLNHDAMYWYRQDPGQGLRLIYYSQIVNDFQKGDIAEGYSVSREKKESFPLTVTSAQKNPTAFYLCASSIDRTRGEQYFGPGTRLTVT.